This is a list of T cell receptor beta chains from one sample in a study of graft-versus-host responses after intestinal transplantation. Clones were sequenced by immunoSEQ multiplex PCR, and TCRdb holds only the in-frame ones, with some missing. This table holds 25,000 to 30,000 clones, about 85% found once. The starting material was PBMCs, obtained roughly 68 weeks after intestinal transplantation. The receptors stem from a human patient who received an intestinal transplant, so some T cells may come from the graft donor. Both conserved end residues are part of each CDR3. Fields, in order: clone size, D gene, J gene, V gene, CDR3 DNA, CDR3 protein. The D gene is left open where the match is weak. Clone size, where shown, is once, few, many, or a class for clones that have expanded.

>NA|TRBD2|TRBJ2-1|TRBV7-3
TGTGCCAGCAGCTTCATGTATAGCGGGAGGAATGAGCAGTTCTTC
CASSFMYSGRNEQFF
>NA|NA|TRBJ2-7|TRBV6-1
TGTGCCAGCAGTGAAGAAAGGAAAGGTCGGTACGAGCAGTACTTC
CASSEERKGRYEQYF
>NA|TRBD2|TRBJ2-7|TRBV27
TGTGCCAGCAGTAGGACTAGCGGGTACGAGCAGTACTTC
CASSRTSGYEQYF
>once|NA|TRBJ2-5|TRBV7-6
TGTGCCAGCAGCTTCCGGGCCGGTCGTATGGAGACCCAGTACTTC
CASSFRAGRMETQYF
>NA|TRBD1|TRBJ2-7|TRBV2
TGTGCCAGCAGGGGACAGGGGGGACCCTTCTACGAGCAGTACTTC
CASRGQGGPFYEQYF
>NA|TRBD1|TRBJ2-1|TRBV6-1
TGTGCCAGCAGGAGGGGACAGGGGTATGAGCAGTTCTTC
CASRRGQGYEQFF
>NA|TRBD2|TRBJ2-5|TRBV19
TGTGCCAGTAGTATAGGGACTAGCGGGAGAGAGACCCAGTACTTC
CASSIGTSGRETQYF
>NA|NA|TRBJ2-5|TRBV4-1
TGCGCCAGCAGCCAAGGTAGGGGGAACCAAGAGACCCAGTACTTC
CASSQGRGNQETQYF
>NA|TRBD2|TRBJ2-7|TRBV5-8
TGTGCCAGCAGCTTGGAGTTGGCGGGAGGCCTCGAGCAGTACTTC
CASSLELAGGLEQYF
>NA|NA|TRBJ1-2|TRBV14
TGTGCCAGCAGCCTGATGCCTAACTATGGCTACACCTTC
CASSLMPNYGYTF
>NA|NA|TRBJ2-7|TRBV2
TGTGCCAGCAGTGAGCGCAGGGGGGTCTACGAGCAGTACTTC
CASSERRGVYEQYF
>NA|NA|TRBJ1-5|TRBV28
TGTGCCAGCAGTTTAATGGGGAGGGCAGCCCGGGCCCAGCATTTT
CASSLMGRAARAQHF
>NA|NA|TRBJ2-1|TRBV6-1
TGTGCCAGCAGTGACCTCCTAGCGAGCTCCTACAATGAGCAGTTCTTC
CASSDLLASSYNEQFF
>NA|NA|TRBJ2-7|TRBV6-5
TGTGCCAGCAGTTCGCAGGGGCCCTCCTACGAGCAGTACTTC
CASSSQGPSYEQYF
>few|TRBD2|TRBJ2-4|TRBV18
TGTGCCAGCTCACCCGGGACTAGCGGGGGGCGGAACATTCAGTACTTC
CASSPGTSGGRNIQYF
>NA|NA|TRBJ1-1|TRBV6-1
TGTGCCAGCAGTTCCCGGGCCCTGAACACTGAAGCTTTCTTT
CASSSRALNTEAFF
>NA|NA|TRBJ2-7|TRBV6-6
TGTGCCAGCGGGGGAGGCAGTACCTACGAGCAGTACTTC
CASGGGSTYEQYF
>NA|NA|TRBJ1-5|TRBV27
TGTGCCAGCAGCCCAATGGGCCGGGGGGGAGGCAATCAGCCCCAGCATTTT
CASSPMGRGGGNQPQHF
>NA|NA|TRBJ2-6|TRBV11-2
TGTGCCAGCAGCTTAGATCGTCCCTCTGGGGCCAACGTCCTGACTTTC
CASSLDRPSGANVLTF
>NA|NA|TRBJ2-2|TRBV18
TGTGCCAGCTCACCAAATGGGGCAGGGGACACCGGGGAGCTGTTTTTT
CASSPNGAGDTGELFF
>NA|TRBD2|TRBJ2-1|TRBV6-5
TGTGCCAGCAGTTTCAGCGGGGGGATTTACAATGAGCAGTTCTTC
CASSFSGGIYNEQFF
>NA|TRBD1|TRBJ1-2|TRBV4-1
TGCGCCAGCAGCTCCCGGACAGGGGGCGCCTATGGCTACACCTTC
CASSSRTGGAYGYTF
>NA|NA|TRBJ1-2|TRBV30
TGTGCCTGGAACCGCTACCGAGGCTACACCTTC
CAWNRYRGYTF
>NA|TRBD1|TRBJ1-1|TRBV4-3
TGCGCCAGCAGCCAAACAGGGGGTTACACTGAAGCTTTCTTT
CASSQTGGYTEAFF
>NA|TRBD1|TRBJ1-1|TRBV27
TGTGCCAGCAGTCTACAGGGGGTTAACACTGAAGCTTTCTTT
CASSLQGVNTEAFF
>NA|NA|TRBJ2-1|TRBV6-5
TGTGCCAGCAGTTGGGACCGGAGGGGCGATGAGCAGTTCTTC
CASSWDRRGDEQFF
>NA|TRBD2|TRBJ2-1|TRBV9
TGTGCCAGCAGCGCGCTTCCTAGCGGGAGGGATGATGAGCAGTTCTTC
CASSALPSGRDDEQFF
>NA|NA|TRBJ2-6|TRBV18
TGTGCCAGCTCAGCCGATGGCTCTGGGGCCAACGTCCTGACTTTC
CASSADGSGANVLTF